Presented here are 23 T cell receptor beta chains from one specimen sequenced in a study of Graves' ophthalmopathy and Graves' hyperthyroidism. Amplification of TCR beta CDR3 regions used RNA transcripts. The first-round RT-PCR employed HTBI primers together with the Qiagen OneStep RT-PCR kit. A multiplex PCR was then performed as the second round. TCRdb used MiXCR to reprocess the multiplex PCR reads, holding one entry per CDR3 protein. The sample lists hundreds of thousands of distinct CDR3 sequences; about 20% were seen once. Sequencing was performed on peripheral blood. These receptors originate from a woman between 18 and 29 years old with stable Graves' hyperthyroidism. Some clones in this sample may be carry-over from other donors' samples.

This chain links TRBV28 with TRBJ2-7; 8 bases line up with TRBD2. The CDR3 is 15 residues long. The germline CDR1 and CDR2 sequences are MDHEN and SYDVKM. The J segment lost 3 bases and the V segment lost 6 bases, leaving 10 bases of the junction unmatched. The CDR3 reads CASSPRLALNYEQYF. CDR3 sequence (DNA): TGTGCCAGCAGCCCGAGACTAGCGCTCAACTACGAGCAGTACTTC.

In its sample, this clonotype was seen many times. V is TRBV15 and J is TRBJ1-1, with a weak D call TRBD1 (5 bases). Germline V CDR1 and CDR2: LNHNV, YYDKDF (reference sequence). V was clipped by 4 bases and J by 0 bases, with 21 bases between them. The CDR3 extends over 18 amino acids. The CDR3 here is CATSIVGVWGAMNTEAFF. CDR3 coding DNA: TGTGCCACCAGCATAGTGGGGGTTTGGGGCGCCATGAACACTGAAGCTTTCTTT.

The chain combines TRBV28 with TRBJ1-3; D gene unclear. Trimming stripped 7 bases from V and 4 bases from J, with 8 bases between. CDR3 length: 12 residues. Per germline, CDR1 MDHEN and CDR2 SYDVKM. The chain's CDR3 is CASTSPGNTIYF. The CDR3 coding sequence is TGTGCCAGCACCTCGCCCGGAAACACCATATATTTT.

This clonotype was counted many times. This chain links TRBV4-1 with TRBJ1-1; no definite D call. The V and J ends lost 8 bases and 1 base respectively, with 17 bases between them. The CDR3 is 15 amino acids. Germline assignment: CDR1 MGHRA and CDR2 YSYEKL. The CDR3 spells CASRSAWEPNTEAFF. CDR3 nucleotide sequence: TGCGCCAGCCGATCTGCTTGGGAGCCGAACACTGAAGCTTTCTTT.

The rearrangement uses TRBV5-1 and TRBJ2-2; D may be TRBD2 (5 bases). Trimming shortened V by 4 bases and J by 0 bases, and 13 bases separated the two germline ends. This CDR3 has 16 residues. Germline CDR1 reads SGHRS; CDR2 reads YFSETQ. CDR3 amino acids: CASSPRGTANTGELFF. The CDR3 DNA sequence: TGCGCCAGCAGCCCCCGGGGTACAGCGAACACCGGGGAGCTGTTTTTT.

This clonotype was observed many times. The rearrangement links TRBV12-3 or TRBV12-4 to TRBJ1-1; 8 bases map to TRBD1. The CDR3 totals 15 residues. The V and J ends lost 4 bases and 1 base, in that order; junction bases with no gene match: 5. For the CDR3, the DNA is TGTGCCAGCAGTTCCTGGACAGGGCCGAACACTGAAGCTTTCTTT. This codes for CASSSWTGPNTEAFF.

This clonotype has only a few counts. The chain is built from TRBV5-5 and TRBJ2-5; D is undetermined. Looked up from germline, CDR1 is SGHKS and CDR2 is YYEKEE (reference sequence). CDR3 length: 14 amino acids. V gave up 0 bases and J gave up 1 base, with 7 bases separating them. The CDR3 reads CASSLAHGQETQYF. For the CDR3, the DNA is TGTGCCAGCAGCTTGGCGCACGGCCAAGAGACCCAGTACTTC.

This clonotype showed up many times. V and J are TRBV19 and TRBJ2-2, with 9 bases fitting TRBD2. With 3 bases clipped from V and 0 bases from J, the junction kept 5 bases outside the gene matches. This CDR3 spans 17 amino acids. Germline V gene lookup returns CDR1 LNHDA and CDR2 SQIVND (reference sequence). The CDR3 reads CASSIPQRGANTGELFF. The DNA for the CDR3 is TGTGCCAGTAGTATTCCCCAGCGGGGGGCGAACACCGGGGAGCTGTTTTTT.

The chain uses TRBV5-1 and TRBJ2-5; D not certain. Germline CDR1 SGHRS, CDR2 YFSETQ. Trimming cost V 4 bases and J 1 base, with 14 bases left between them. The CDR3 sequence is 15 residues long. The CDR3 nucleotides read TGCGCCAGCAGCCCCTCGGGCGAGCCCCAAGAGACCCAGTACTTC. It translates to CASSPSGEPQETQYF. Drawing the rest from reference TRBV5-1 and TRBJ2-5, the complete variable domain is KAGVTQTPRYLIKTRGQQVTLSCSPISGHRSVSWYQQTPGQGLQFLFEYFSETQRNKGNFPGRFSGRQFSNSRSEMNVSTLELGDSALYLCASSPSGEPQETQYFGPGTRLLVL.

The chain joins TRBV18 to TRBJ2-7; D is tentatively TRBD1 or TRBD2 (6 bases each). This CDR3 region has 14 residues. Germline lookup yields CDR1 KGHSH and CDR2 LQKENI. Trimming pared 6 bases from V and 7 bases from J, leaving 19 bases between. The CDR3 DNA is TGTGCCAGCTCCTCCGCGGAGGGGGGAGATGAGCAGTACTTC. It yields the protein CASSSAEGGDEQYF.

The chain has TRBV7-8 and TRBJ2-5, with D perhaps being TRBD1 or TRBD2 (6 bases each). The CDR3 consists of 15 residues. CDR1 is SGHVS and CDR2 is FQNEAQ in the germline V gene. The V end lost 4 bases, the J end lost 3 bases, and 15 bases lay between the germline ends. The CDR3 DNA reads as TGTGCCAGCAGCTCCTGGGCGGGACACGAAGAGACCCAGTACTTC. As protein: CASSSWAGHEETQYF.

This clonotype was seen many times. This sequence joins TRBV25-1 and TRBJ1-1, with D uncertain. The V gene lost 8 bases and the J gene lost 2 bases, with 12 bases spanning the gap. The germline V gene has CDR1 MGHDK and CDR2 SYGVNS. This CDR3 has 13 residues. The CDR3, as DNA: TGTGCCAGCGGTAACGGCATAAACACTGAAGCTTTCTTT. This encodes CASGNGINTEAFF. The whole variable domain, filled in from reference TRBV25-1 and TRBJ1-1, reads EADIYQTPRYLVIGTGKKITLECSQTMGHDKMYWYQQDPGMELHLIHYSYGVNSTEKGDLSSESTVSRIRTEHFPLTLESARPSHTSQYLCASGNGINTEAFFGQGTRLTVV.

In its sample, this clonotype was seen many times. The V call is TRBV12-3 or TRBV12-4, the J call TRBJ1-3, with D possibly being TRBD1 (5 bases). This CDR3 has 15 amino acids. Trimming stripped 3 bases from V and 3 bases from J, with 12 bases between. CDR3: CASSFGGTYGNTIYF. DNA of the CDR3: TGTGCCAGCAGTTTTGGGGGGACCTATGGAAACACCATATATTTT.

This chain links TRBV10-3 with TRBJ2-5, with 10 nucleotides matching TRBD2. Germline V gene lookup returns CDR1 ENHRY and CDR2 SYGVKD. V was pared by 6 bases and J by 5 bases, with 21 bases of the junction left unmatched. The CDR3 sequence is 19 residues long. In nucleotides, the CDR3 is TGTGCCATCAGCCTAATTCCTAGCGGGGGCCTACCCCTCTGGGAGACCCAGTACTTC. Translation gives CAISLIPSGGLPLWETQYF.

This clonotype was seen repeatedly, ten times or more. A much larger clone sits a single nucleotide away, making a read error possible. The chain links TRBV6-5 to TRBJ2-7; no definite D call. The germline V gene encodes CDR1 MNHEY and CDR2 SVGAGI. Trimming shortened V by 6 bases and J by 2 bases, and 5 bases separated the two germline ends. The CDR3 sequence is 11 residues long. Written as DNA, the CDR3 is TGTGCCAGCAGCTACGCCTACGAGCAGTACTTC. It encodes CASSYAYEQYF.

V and J are TRBV30 and TRBJ2-7; 10 nucleotides align to TRBD1. Germline V gene lookup returns CDR1 GTSNPN and CDR2 SVGIG (reference sequence). The junction had 7 bases not matched to a gene; V was cut back by 7 bases and J by 4 bases. The CDR3 runs 13 residues. CDR3 loop: CAYNRDRGYEQYF. The CDR3 DNA reads TGTGCCTATAACCGGGACAGGGGATACGAGCAGTACTTC.

This clonotype was counted only a few times. This chain joins TRBV20-1 and TRBJ2-5; D may correspond to TRBD1 or TRBD2 (5 bases each). Germline V gene data show CDR1 as DFQATT and CDR2 as SNEGSKA (reference sequence). The CDR3 covers 12 residues. V lost 7 bases, J lost 5 bases, and 14 bases lay in between. In nucleotides, the CDR3 is TGCAGTGTTATCCGCAGGGACGAGACCCAGTACTTC. Residues: CSVIRRDETQYF.

With respect to this clonotype: A much larger clone lies a single base off, so this may be a read error. The CDR3 loop is CASSGLAQSYEQYF. CDR3 coding DNA: TGTGCCAGCAGTGGACTAGCGCAGTCCTACGAGCAGTACTTC. The chain has TRBV6-1 and TRBJ2-7, with TRBD2 matching over 8 bases. The germline gives CDR1 MNHNS, CDR2 SASEGT. V lost 4 bases and J lost 1; bases outside the gene matches: 3. The CDR3 has 14 residues.

This chain connects TRBV7-8 to TRBJ1-2, with D unresolved. The CDR3 totals 14 residues. The germline gives CDR1 SGHVS, CDR2 FQNEAQ. Trimming removed 4 bases at V and 8 bases at J, with 17 bases between. This chain's CDR3 is CASSSWARLGGYTF. In nucleotides, the CDR3 is TGTGCCAGCAGCTCCTGGGCCAGGTTGGGCGGCTACACCTTC. The whole variable domain, remainder taken from reference TRBV7-8 and TRBJ1-2, is GAGVSQSPRYKVAKRGQDVALRCDPISGHVSLFWYQQALGQGPEFLTYFQNEAQLDKSGLPSDRFFAERPEGSVSTLKIQRTQQEDSAVYLCASSSWARLGGYTFGSGTRLTVV.

The V gene is TRBV29-1, the J gene TRBJ2-5, with D uncertain. This CDR3 spans 13 amino acids. V gave up 4 bases and J gave up 4 bases, with 13 bases separating them. The germline V gene has CDR1 SQVTM and CDR2 ANQGSEA. The CDR3, as DNA: TGCAGCGTTGTTGCTGGGTGGAGAGAGACCCAGTACTTC. Its translation: CSVVAGWRETQYF. Supplemented by reference TRBV29-1 and TRBJ2-5, the full variable domain reads SAVISQKPSRDICQRGTSLTIQCQVDSQVTMMFWYRQQPGQSLTLIATANQGSEATYESGFVIDKFPISRPNLTFSTLTVSNMSPEDSSIYLCSVVAGWRETQYFGPGTRLLVL.

The chain links TRBV12-5 to TRBJ1-6, with a weak D call TRBD1 (5 bases). Trimming removed 0 bases from V and 8 bases from J, with 14 bases in between. The CDR3 sequence is 16 residues long. Germline V CDR1 and CDR2: LGHNT, FRNRAP. The DNA for the CDR3 is TGTGCTAGTGGTTTGGTACTTAGGGGTAGGTATTCACCCCTCCACTTT. It specifies CASGLVLRGRYSPLHF.

This clonotype was counted at least ten times. The gene calls are TRBV6-1 and TRBJ1-6; D unclear. In germline, CDR1 is MNHNS, CDR2 SASEGT. This CDR3 has 16 residues. V was cut by 0 bases and J by 2 bases, with 8 bases left in between. The CDR3 loop reads CASSEAGRPYNSPLHF. CDR3 sequence (DNA): TGTGCCAGCAGTGAAGCTGGAAGACCCTATAATTCACCCCTCCACTTT.

This clonotype showed up just once. This chain joins TRBV12-3 or TRBV12-4 and TRBJ1-5; no clear D gene. The CDR3 is made up of 11 amino acids. V was pared by 6 bases and J by 6 bases, with 6 bases between. CDR3 region: CASSSIQPQHF. The CDR3 nucleotides are TGTGCCAGCAGCTCTATTCAGCCCCAGCATTTT.